This entry features one T cell receptor beta chain sequence. Here immunoSEQ multiplex PCR was the method, and the copy in TCRdb shows in-frame clones only, minus some. The sample includes fewer than 150,000 clones, 65% to 80% seen only once; the top ten take under 1%. CDR1 is SNHLY and CDR2 is FYNNEI in the germline V gene. This CDR3 has 13 residues. Trimming took 4 bases from V and 4 from J; bases not matched to a gene: 3. This entry belongs to a study of blood T cell repertoires in COVID-19. J is TRBJ1-1 and V is TRBV2; 7 nucleotides agree with TRBD1. This clonotype was obtained from a human donor with acute or convalescent COVID-19. The donor label of this sample is uncertain. Sequencing was carried out using peripheral blood. The CDR3 DNA follows: TGTGCCAGCAGTGGACAGGGTATCACTGAAGCTTTCTTT. It yields the protein CASSGQGITEAFF. Combining the CDR3 with reference TRBV2 and TRBJ1-1 gives the whole variable domain EPEVTQTPSHQVTQMGQEVILRCVPISNHLYFYWYRQILGQKVEFLVSFYNNEISEKSEIFDDQFSVERPDGSNFTLKIRSTKLEDSAMYFCASSGQGITEAFFGQGTRLTVV.